This TCR beta chain came from a study of T cell responses to AZD1222 COVID-19 vaccine (dated by TCRdb to 2020 to 2023). For context, the study as a whole: AZD1222 recipients given second doses at about 4 weeks or at about 12 weeks were pooled, since spike-specific TCR depth and breadth were not found to differ between the two schedules. TCR sequencing covered approximately 230 trial participants: 200 to 220 given two doses of AZD1222 and about 26 given two doses of MenACWY control vaccine. Enrollment into the trials was organized by age into subgroups of 18-55, 56-69 and 70-plus years, and those subgroups contained approximately 160, 26 and 62 TCR-sequenced participants, respectively.

Sample time point, as interpreted from the label and publication: baseline before first vaccination. Vaccinee samples came from UK trials COV001 and COV002, including a single-blind randomized controlled phase 2/3 trial of AZD1222 (ChAdOx1 nCoV-19) in healthy adults. For TCRbeta chain sequencing, PBMC samples were collected from trial participants at day 0 and at day 28 after the second dose. The germline ends are 9 bases apart after V is trimmed by 0 bases and J by 4 bases. The CDR3 starts with the cysteine, ends with the phenylalanine, and has 14 residues. Of the read, only the CDR3 DNA is kept; its 42 bases are in frame from base 1. The germline V gene gives CDR1 as MNHEY and CDR2 as SVGAGI. In the case of this clone: This clone's antigen is unknown. Base qualities are not at hand, and no much larger clone is one base apart.

The CDR3 regions of human TCRbeta chains were subjected to immunosequencing. The authors' analysis ran thus. Repertoire TCRs were checked for matches against a reference library of SARS-CoV-2-specific TCRs that had been generated using the MIRA antigen-specificity platform. Breadth was defined as the fraction of unique TCRs that were SARS-CoV-2-associated, and depth was defined as the fraction of total T cells that were SARS-CoV-2-associated. Using the MIRA data, each spike-specific TCR was assigned both to the spike region to which the TCR was reactive and to a CD4 or CD8 class. Log10-transformed breadth and depth values were compared by one-way ANOVA with Sidak's multiple comparisons tests. The immuneACCESS repertoire file appears here via TCRdb, limited to in-frame rearrangements. These files lack a portion of the clones; in checked studies, under half of the deficit traces to unresolved V genes, and the cause of the others is not known. The V and J calls and the clone size are those of that table, but D and trimming were determined from the DNA. In all, the sample holds 130,000 or so clones, and about 93% of those were seen once. Roughly 5.9% of the sample is in the top ten clones.

General study outcomes and caveats: Because no day 14 peak-response samples were available, repertoires were characterized only after the peak T cell response. Spike-specific TCR breadth and depth rose significantly after two AZD1222 doses compared with day 0 and with MenACWY recipients. In the small 56-69-year group, the increase in depth fell short of significance, most likely because of low power. Participants were mostly white British and included more females than males, and it was suggested by the authors that clonal diversity may have been underestimated. Reportedly, almost half of the unique spike-specific TCRs recognized epitopes lying outside the regions that are mutated in the B.1.351 and B.1.1.7 variants. The whole spike protein was spanned by vaccine-associated CD4 TCRs, and dominant responses were seen in regions 160-218 and 743-854. Conclusions about previously exposed vaccinees are limited, since just 6 or 7 AZD1222 recipients were seropositive for SARS-CoV-2 at baseline.

The chain is encoded by TRBV6-5 joined to TRBJ1-2, with the D gene not clear enough to name. The sequences come from peripheral blood, collected on day 0 of AZD1222 vaccination. The sequence was obtained from an adult in good health. The bases read TGTGCCAGCAGTTACTCGAGAGCCAGCTATGGCTACACCTTC. It specifies CASSYSRASYGYTF.